These 23 T cell receptor beta chains came from one sample sequenced in a study of CD8 T cells in Susac syndrome. After extraction with the RNeasy kit, about 0.45 to 1 ug of the RNA was reverse transcribed using random hexamers. TCRdb independently ran MiXCR on the immunoSEQ multiplex PCR reads; one entry per CDR3 protein. Of approximately 79,000 distinct CDR3 sequences listed, approximately 93% were seen once; the top ten hold less than 0.6%. The sequencing input was CD8+ T cells from PBMCs. The source of these receptors is a human donor with Susac syndrome.

V and J are TRBV3-1 and TRBJ1-1; D is possibly TRBD1 (6 bases). This CDR3 spans 15 amino acids. From germline, CDR1 is LGHDT and CDR2 YNNKEL (reference sequence). Trimming pared 0 bases from V and 8 bases from J, leaving 16 bases between. The CDR3, as DNA: TGTGCCAGCAGCCAAGAGATAACCCCCGGGGGCGAAGCTTTCTTT. This sequence encodes CASSQEITPGGEAFF.

The chain links TRBV6-2 or TRBV6-3 to TRBJ2-7; D is perhaps TRBD1 or TRBD2 (5 bases each). This CDR3 is 14 amino acids long. Trimming cost V 4 bases and J 6 bases, with 16 bases left between them. Germline V gene lookup returns CDR1 MNHEY and CDR2 SVGEGT. The CDR3 is CASSFRDGLREQYF. In DNA form, the CDR3 reads TGTGCCAGCAGTTTCCGGGACGGACTCCGCGAGCAGTACTTC.

The genes are TRBV6-2 or TRBV6-3 and TRBJ2-2, with TRBD2 identical over 13 bases. The CDR3 sequence is 19 residues long. The germline gives CDR1 MNHEY, CDR2 SVGEGT. V was clipped by 3 bases and J by 3 bases; unmatched bases: 10. The CDR3 nucleotides read TGTGCCAGCAGTTATCCGGGACTAGCGGGGTCTGTTGACACCGGGGAGCTGTTTTTT. Its protein product is CASSYPGLAGSVDTGELFF.

The V gene is TRBV4-3, the J gene TRBJ2-5; possible D gene TRBD2, 5 bases. Trimming shortened V by 4 bases and J by 3 bases, and 12 bases separated the two germline ends. The germline gives CDR1 LGHNA, CDR2 YSLEER. The CDR3 loop spans 14 amino acids. The CDR3 nucleotides read TGCGCCAGCAGCCGAGGAACGGGAAAAGAGACCCAGTACTTC. This encodes CASSRGTGKETQYF.

The chain carries TRBV6-5 and TRBJ2-7; D may be TRBD2 (6 bases). This CDR3 spans 14 amino acids. The germline V and J ends were trimmed by 7 bases and 0 bases, with 13 bases remaining between them. From germline, CDR1 is MNHEY and CDR2 SVGAGI. The CDR3 region is CASKERVPSYEQYF. In nucleotides, the CDR3 is TGTGCCAGCAAGGAGCGGGTACCCTCCTACGAGCAGTACTTC.

This chain links TRBV5-1 with TRBJ1-1; 9 bases agree with TRBD1. The CDR3 has 17 residues. The germline V gene encodes CDR1 SGHRS and CDR2 YFSETQ. J lost 1 base, V lost 1 base, and 8 bases had no gene match. CDR3: CASSLSGQGARNTEAFF. In DNA, the CDR3 is TGCGCCAGCAGCTTGTCGGGACAGGGTGCGAGGAACACTGAAGCTTTCTTT.

The chain combines TRBV28 with TRBJ1-4; 8 bases are a match to TRBD1. The junction had 4 bases not matched to a gene; V was cut back by 3 bases and J by 4 bases. Germline lookup yields CDR1 MDHEN and CDR2 SYDVKM. The CDR3 is made up of 15 amino acids. This chain's CDR3 is CASSLGQELNEKLFF. The CDR3 nucleotides are TGTGCCAGCAGTTTGGGACAGGAACTTAATGAAAAACTGTTTTTT.

The chain uses TRBV7-2 and TRBJ1-1, with D perhaps TRBD1 (5 bases). CDR3 length equals 13 residues. Germline-derived CDR1 and CDR2 are SGHTA and FQGNSA. Trimming took off 1 base at V and 6 bases at J, with 9 bases between the two ends. The CDR3 protein is CASSLGGGPEAFF. The CDR3 DNA reads as TGTGCCAGCAGCTTAGGGGGGGGTCCTGAAGCTTTCTTT.

The rearrangement uses TRBV3-1 and TRBJ2-1; 10 nucleotides match TRBD2. The germline V gene has CDR1 LGHDT and CDR2 YNNKEL (reference sequence). CDR3 size: 16 residues. Losses at the gene ends were 1 base for V and 8 bases for J; bases not matched to a gene: 8. CDR3: CASSQGRSGRAYEQFF. The CDR3 DNA reads TGTGCCAGCAGCCAAGGAAGGAGCGGGAGGGCATATGAGCAGTTCTTC.

The chain recombines TRBV4-1 with TRBJ2-5; maybe TRBD1 (5 bases). The ends were cut back, 1 base at V and 5 bases at J, with 11 bases in the middle. Germline lookup yields CDR1 MGHRA and CDR2 YSYEKL. This CDR3 is 14 amino acids long. The CDR3 loop is CASSQGQGFETQYF. The CDR3 region has the DNA TGCGCCAGCAGCCAAGGCCAGGGATTTGAGACCCAGTACTTC.

The V call is TRBV3-1, the J call TRBJ1-2; tentative D call: TRBD1 (6 bases). Germline CDR1 reads LGHDT; CDR2 reads YNNKEL (reference sequence). CDR3 length: 15 amino acids. V lost 3 bases, J lost 6 bases, and 17 bases lay in between. CDR3 bases: TGTGCCAGCAGCCATATTTACCAGGGGTCTAATGGCTACACCTTC. Its translation is CASSHIYQGSNGYTF.

This clonotype was picked up a small number of times. This chain uses TRBV10-3 with TRBJ2-1, with 7 bases lining up with TRBD1. The CDR3 totals 17 residues. The V gene end was trimmed by 4 bases and the J gene end by 2 bases; junction bases not matched to a gene: 11. The V gene's germline CDR1 is ENHRY and CDR2 SYGVKD. The CDR3 sequence: CAISVKGAAYTYNEQFF. CDR3 DNA: TGTGCCATCAGTGTTAAGGGGGCGGCCTACACCTACAATGAGCAGTTCTTC.

The chain employs TRBV18 and TRBJ1-2, with a possible D match to TRBD1 (6 bases). Germline CDR1 KGHSH, CDR2 LQKENI. V lost 1 base and J 3 bases, leaving 12 bases between the germline ends. The CDR3 is 15 amino acids. The CDR3 loop reads CASSPRAGVHYGYTF. In DNA form, the CDR3 reads TGTGCCAGCTCACCACGGGCAGGGGTCCACTATGGCTACACCTTC.

The V call is TRBV6-6, the J call TRBJ2-3, with D possibly called TRBD1 or TRBD2 (5 bases each). This CDR3 has 15 amino acids. The germline gives CDR1 MNHNY, CDR2 SVGAGI (reference sequence). V lost 6 bases, J lost 2 bases, and 15 bases lay in between. The CDR3 DNA is TGTGCCAGCAGAGACACCGGGACCCTCACAGATACGCAGTATTTT. Amino acid sequence: CASRDTGTLTDTQYF.

V and J are TRBV27 and TRBJ1-2; 8 nucleotides align to TRBD1. Germline V lookup: CDR1 MNHEY, CDR2 SMNVEV (reference sequence). The J segment lost 6 bases and the V segment lost 3 bases, leaving 3 bases of the junction unmatched. This CDR3 has 13 residues. CDR3: CASSLTGEDGYTF. The CDR3 DNA reads as TGTGCCAGCAGTTTGACAGGGGAGGATGGCTACACCTTC.

The rearrangement links TRBV19 to TRBJ1-1, with 8 bases that match TRBD1. The ends lost 3 bases at V and 7 bases at J; junction bases unmatched: 4. The V gene's germline CDR1 is LNHDA and CDR2 SQIVND (reference sequence). The CDR3 runs 13 residues. The CDR3 loop is CASSIGGQGEAFF. The CDR3, as DNA: TGTGCCAGTAGTATCGGAGGACAGGGTGAAGCTTTCTTT.

The V and J genes are TRBV6-2 or TRBV6-3 and TRBJ2-7, with D possibly being TRBD1 or TRBD2 (5 bases each). The germline V gene encodes CDR1 MNHEY and CDR2 SVGEGT. Deletions cut 4 bases from V and 2 bases from J, with 15 bases between. This CDR3 region has 15 residues. CDR3 bases: TGTGCCAGCAGTTGGGGACCCTCCGTTACCTACGAGCAGTACTTC. Protein: CASSWGPSVTYEQYF.

A single count supports this clonotype. The rearrangement joins TRBV5-1 to TRBJ2-2; D remains unclear. This CDR3 contains 14 residues. Germline lookup yields CDR1 SGHRS and CDR2 YFSETQ. With 6 bases removed from V and 6 bases from J, the gap between germline ends came to 15 bases. Written as DNA, the CDR3 is TGCGCCAGCACCCAAGTTAAGTTCCCCGGGGAGCTGTTTTTT. Residues: CASTQVKFPGELFF.

The chain has TRBV6-6 and TRBJ1-2; TRBD1 is a possible D gene (5 bases). CDR3 length equals 15 residues. V lost 0 bases and J 3 bases, leaving 11 bases between the germline ends. Germline CDR1 reads MNHNY; CDR2 reads SVGAGI (reference sequence). For the CDR3, the DNA is TGTGCCAGCAGTTACTCGTGGGGCGCGGACTATGGCTACACCTTC. Translation: CASSYSWGADYGYTF.

This clonotype is a singleton in its sample. This sequence joins TRBV7-2 and TRBJ2-1; 10 bases line up with TRBD2. CDR1 is SGHTA, CDR2 FQGNSA, per germline. Trimming removed 2 bases from V and 8 bases from J; junction bases left unmatched: 3. This CDR3 has 14 amino acids. The CDR3 DNA follows: TGTGCCAGCAGCTTAACTAGCGGGATCTATGAGCAGTTCTTC. Translated: CASSLTSGIYEQFF.

The chain carries TRBV4-2 and TRBJ2-3; D remains unclear. The CDR3 totals 19 residues. The V end lost 0 bases, the J end lost 2 bases, and 21 bases lay between the germline ends. CDR1 and CDR2 (germline): LGHNA, YNFKEQ. In nucleotides, the CDR3 is TGTGCCAGCAGCCAAGATTTATTGGTTCGCAGCTCTTACACAGATACGCAGTATTTT. The encoded protein is CASSQDLLVRSSYTDTQYF.

This chain links TRBV5-4 with TRBJ1-1; D is uncertain. Trimming stripped 3 bases from V and 1 base from J, with 10 bases between. CDR3 length: 14 residues. The germline gives CDR1 SGHNT, CDR2 YYREEE (reference sequence). CDR3 residues: CASSYELTNTEAFF. Here the CDR3 DNA reads TGTGCCAGCAGCTACGAACTGACGAACACTGAAGCTTTCTTT.

Concerning this clonotype: At one end the junction does not follow the germline gene, possibly because of a read error. The J gene is TRBJ2-5, the V gene TRBV14, with 7 nucleotides matching TRBD1. CDR1 SGHDN and CDR2 FVKESK come from the germline V gene. The CDR3 has 11 amino acids. CDR3 nucleotides: TGTGCCAGCAGCCGAGAGGGACAGACTACGTTC. The encoded protein is CASSREGQTTF.